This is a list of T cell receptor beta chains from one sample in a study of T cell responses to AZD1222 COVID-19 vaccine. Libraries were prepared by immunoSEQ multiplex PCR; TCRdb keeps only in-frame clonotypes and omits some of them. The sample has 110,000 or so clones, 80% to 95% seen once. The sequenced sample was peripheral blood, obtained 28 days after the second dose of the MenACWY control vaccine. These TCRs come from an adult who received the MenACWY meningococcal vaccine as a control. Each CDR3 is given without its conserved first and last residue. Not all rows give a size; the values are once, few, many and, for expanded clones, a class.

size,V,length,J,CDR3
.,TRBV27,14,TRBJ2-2,ASSLVLAGTTGELF
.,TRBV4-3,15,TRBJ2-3,ASSQEVSGPGADTQY
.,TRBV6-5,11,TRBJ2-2,ASMDGDTGELF
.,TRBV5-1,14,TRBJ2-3,ASSWRDRGELNTQY
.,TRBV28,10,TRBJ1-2,ASSSGGYGYT
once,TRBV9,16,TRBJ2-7,ASSFSSRGVHGSYEQY
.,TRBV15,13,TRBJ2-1,ATSRDAGLVQEQF
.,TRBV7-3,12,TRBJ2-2,ASRMAHNTGELF
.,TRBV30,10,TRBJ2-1,AWSVSGKLQF
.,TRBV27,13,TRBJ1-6,ASRGQITYNSPLH
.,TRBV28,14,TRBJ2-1,ASSLTKSTSYNEQF
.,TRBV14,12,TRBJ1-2,ASSQGGGGYGYT
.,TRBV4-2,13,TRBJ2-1,ASSQQGGPFPEQF
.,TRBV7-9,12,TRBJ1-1,ASSRPDSNTEAF
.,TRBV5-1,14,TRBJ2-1,ASSLEARRSYNEQF
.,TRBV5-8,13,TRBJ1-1,ASSPYGGSNTEAF
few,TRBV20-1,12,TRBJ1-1,SASELGKNTEAF
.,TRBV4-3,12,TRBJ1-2,ASSQAGRPYGYT
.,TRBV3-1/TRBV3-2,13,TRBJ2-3,ASSQDGAGADTQY
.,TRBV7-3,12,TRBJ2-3,ASSLRQSTDTQY
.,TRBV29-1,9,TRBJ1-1,SVDSGTEAF
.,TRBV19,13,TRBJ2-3,ASSIIELGTDTQY